These 20 T cell receptor beta chains were sequenced from one sample in a study of blood T cell repertoires in COVID-19. Sequenced by immunoSEQ multiplex PCR; TCRdb stores in-frame clones only, minus some. The sample contains roughly 500,000 clones, roughly 90% of which appear only once. The sequenced sample consisted of PBMCs or T cells enriched from blood (not recorded which). The source of these receptors is a woman between 40 and 50 years old who had recovered from COVID-19.

The chain couples TRBV13 to TRBJ2-1; D perhaps matches TRBD1 (6 bases). Trimming left V 4 bases short and J 1 base short, with 11 bases between. Germline lookup yields CDR1 PRHDT and CDR2 FYEKMQ (reference sequence). The CDR3 is made up of 15 amino acids. CDR3 protein: CASSSDSRSYNEQFF. The DNA of the CDR3 is TGTGCCAGCAGCTCGGACAGTAGATCCTACAATGAGCAGTTCTTC.

The chain carries TRBV9 and TRBJ2-5; D gene unclear. V was clipped by 0 bases and J by 1 base, with 7 bases between them. Per the germline V gene, CDR1 is SGDLS and CDR2 is YYNGEE. The CDR3 has 14 amino acids. The CDR3 DNA follows: TGTGCCAGCAGCGTAGCAGGAAGCCAAGAGACCCAGTACTTC. Translation: CASSVAGSQETQYF.

The rearrangement joins TRBV4-1 to TRBJ1-4; D is undetermined. Deletions cut 3 bases from V and 8 bases from J, with 22 bases between. The CDR3 has 17 amino acids. Germline CDR1 is MGHRA and CDR2 is YSYEKL. The DNA for the CDR3 is TGCGCCAGCAGCCAGGAGTGGGGAGGCCCCCTTGGCGAAAAACTGTTTTTT. Protein: CASSQEWGGPLGEKLFF.

The rearrangement links TRBV11-1 to TRBJ2-2; D is possibly TRBD2 (6 bases). This CDR3 comprises 15 residues. Germline CDR1 and CDR2: SGHAT and FQDESV (reference sequence). The V and J ends lost 7 bases and 2 bases respectively, with 14 bases between them. The CDR3 sequence is CASTIGTPNTGELFF. The CDR3 DNA reads TGTGCCAGCACCATCGGGACTCCAAACACCGGGGAGCTGTTTTTT.

The CDR3 bases are TGTGCCAGCAGTTCCATGACAGAATCCATGAACACTGAAGCTTTCTTT. This gives the protein CASSSMTESMNTEAFF. V and J are TRBV6-2 or TRBV6-3 and TRBJ1-1; D is perhaps TRBD1 (5 bases). V was shortened by 4 bases and J by 0 bases, with 15 bases between the two germline ends. Germline CDR1 and CDR2: MNHEY and SVGEGT. The CDR3 covers 16 residues.

This clone appeared a few times. This chain uses TRBV5-1 with TRBJ2-7; TRBD2 aligns across 9 bases. The V and J ends lost 0 bases and 4 bases, in that order; junction bases with no gene match: 5. The CDR3 extends over 15 amino acids. Germline V gives CDR1 SGHRS, CDR2 YFSETQ. CDR3 DNA sequence: TGCGCCAGCAGCTTGGCCTTTAGCGGGAGATACGAGCAGTACTTC. Protein: CASSLAFSGRYEQYF.

V and J are TRBV4-1 and TRBJ2-7; no reliable D call. The ends were cut back, 1 base at V and 3 bases at J, with 7 bases in the middle. Per the germline V gene, CDR1 is MGHRA and CDR2 is YSYEKL. The CDR3 consists of 13 residues. The CDR3 spells CASSQGPYYEQYF. The CDR3 nucleotides are TGCGCCAGCAGCCAAGGCCCCTACTACGAGCAGTACTTC.

This chain connects TRBV5-6 to TRBJ1-5; unclear D gene. V shed 4 bases and J shed 16 bases, with 18 bases lying between them. CDR3 length equals 12 residues. From germline, CDR1 is SGHDT and CDR2 YYEEEE. CDR3 in DNA: TGTGCCAGCAGCATCGCGAACGGAGACGACCATTTT. It specifies CASSIANGDDHF.

V and J are TRBV19 and TRBJ1-2; D gene ambiguous. The germline V and J ends were trimmed by 3 bases and 3 bases, with 8 bases remaining between them. CDR1 LNHDA and CDR2 SQIVND come from the germline V gene (reference sequence). This CDR3 has 13 amino acids. In DNA, the CDR3 is TGTGCCAGTAGTATCGCGATGGACTATGGCTACACCTTC. Protein: CASSIAMDYGYTF.

The chain uses TRBV5-4 and TRBJ2-7; TRBD2 agrees at 9 bases. J lost 4 bases, V lost 7 bases, and 15 bases had no gene match. The CDR3 contains 16 residues. Germline CDR1 SGHNT, CDR2 YYREEE (reference sequence). CDR3 amino acids: CASREGKLAGSYEQYF. The CDR3, as DNA: TGTGCCAGCCGGGAAGGGAAGCTAGCGGGATCGTACGAGCAGTACTTC.

The chain links TRBV7-8 to TRBJ1-6; TRBD1 might be the D (5 bases). This CDR3 comprises 20 residues. Germline-derived CDR1 and CDR2 are SGHVS and FQNEAQ. Trimming took 2 bases from V and 5 from J, leaving 25 bases between them. The DNA for the CDR3 is TGTGCCAGCAGCTTACTACGATCTGGTTTTGGGGGACTGAATAATTCACCCCTCCACTTT. Amino acids: CASSLLRSGFGGLNNSPLHF.

This chain uses TRBV18 with TRBJ1-1; D is uncertain. CDR1 is KGHSH, CDR2 LQKENI, per germline. V lost 3 bases, J lost 1 base, and 9 bases lay in between. This CDR3 is built from 14 residues. CDR3 sequence (DNA): TGTGCCAGCTCACCCGGGCGGGAGAACACTGAAGCTTTCTTT. Translated: CASSPGRENTEAFF.

The CDR3 DNA follows: TGTGCCAGCAGATCGGGACAGGGCTATGGCTACACCTTC. Protein product: CASRSGQGYGYTF. This chain joins TRBV6-5 and TRBJ1-2; 9 nucleotides agree with TRBD1. Trimming at V came to 6 bases and at J to 4 bases, leaving 3 bases not matched to a gene. Germline V gene data show CDR1 as MNHEY and CDR2 as SVGAGI. This CDR3 has 13 amino acids.

The chain combines TRBV18 with TRBJ1-4, with TRBD1 matching over 7 bases. Germline-derived CDR1 and CDR2 are KGHSH and LQKENI. This CDR3 region has 15 residues. V lost 0 bases to trimming and J lost 7 bases; unmatched junction nucleotides: 5. In DNA form, the CDR3 reads TGTGCCAGCTCACCACCGGGACAGCTCTTTGAAAAACTGTTTTTT. This encodes CASSPPGQLFEKLFF.

The rearrangement uses TRBV28 and TRBJ2-1, with 9 bases identical to TRBD1. Germline V gives CDR1 MDHEN, CDR2 SYDVKM. This CDR3 is 16 amino acids long. Trimming at V came to 6 bases and at J to 0 bases, leaving 6 bases not matched to a gene. The CDR3 region is CASSIPGQGSYNEQFF. For the CDR3, the DNA is TGTGCCAGCAGCATCCCGGGACAGGGCTCCTACAATGAGCAGTTCTTC.

The chain combines TRBV27 with TRBJ1-1; D is uncertain. Per the germline V gene, CDR1 is MNHEY and CDR2 is SMNVEV (reference sequence). The CDR3 is made up of 14 amino acids. Trimming stripped 3 bases from V and 4 bases from J, with 12 bases between. CDR3 residues: CASSFKYARTEAFF. Here the CDR3 DNA reads TGTGCCAGCAGTTTCAAATATGCGCGCACTGAAGCTTTCTTT.

The chain joins TRBV19 to TRBJ2-1; 9 bases are shared with TRBD1. Germline CDR1 is LNHDA and CDR2 is SQIVND (reference sequence). J was trimmed by 4 bases and V by 6 bases; bases with no gene match: 13. The CDR3 is 17 residues long. The CDR3 loop reads CASSQGTGPGAYNEQFF. The DNA for the CDR3 is TGTGCCAGTAGCCAGGGGACAGGGCCCGGTGCGTACAATGAGCAGTTCTTC. The complete variable domain, with remaining parts taken from reference TRBV19 and TRBJ2-1, reads DGGITQSPKYLFRKEGQNVTLSCEQNLNHDAMYWYRQDPGQGLRLIYYSQIVNDFQKGDIAEGYSVSREKKESFPLTVTSAQKNPTAFYLCASSQGTGPGAYNEQFFGPGTRLTVL.

The J gene is TRBJ1-4, the V gene TRBV15; no definite D call. Between the trimmed V and J ends, which lost 1 base and 6 bases, there was a span of 9 bases. The CDR3 is 14 amino acids. Germline loops: CDR1 LNHNV, CDR2 YYDKDF (reference sequence). The CDR3: CATSRVANYEKLFF. The CDR3 nucleotides are TGTGCCACCAGCAGAGTAGCCAACTATGAAAAACTGTTTTTT.

V and J are TRBV27 and TRBJ2-7, with TRBD1 as a possible D gene (6 bases). V was clipped by 3 bases and J by 3 bases, with 12 bases between them. The germline V gene encodes CDR1 MNHEY and CDR2 SMNVEV (reference sequence). CDR3 size: 14 residues. The CDR3 is CASSFRDTNYEQYF. DNA for the CDR3: TGTGCCAGCAGTTTCCGGGACACCAACTACGAGCAGTACTTC.

This chain uses TRBV6-1 with TRBJ1-2, with D unclear. CDR1 is MNHNS and CDR2 is SASEGT in the germline V gene. The CDR3 is made up of 15 amino acids. The V end was cut by 2 bases, the J end by 1 base, with 11 bases between. The CDR3 sequence is CASSEMWADNYGYTF. In DNA, the CDR3 is TGTGCCAGCAGTGAAATGTGGGCAGATAACTATGGCTACACCTTC.